This section outlines one T cell receptor beta chain sequence together with its context. As yet, its antigen is unknown. This sample was included in a study of pediatric ulcerative colitis. The wider study: Disease was pancolitis in several and left-sided in two, histology-confirmed.

Study-wide results and caveats: Ulcerative colitis patients shared more blood-rectal clones than controls.

The survey-level immunoSEQ assay was used. Clones were read by immunoSEQ multiplex PCR, and TCRdb kept only the in-frame ones, dropping some. Of 30,000 to 40,000 clones listed, 60% to 85% were seen once; the top ten hold approximately 9%. The CDR3 contains 14 residues. Germline assignment: CDR1 SGDLS and CDR2 YYNGEE. Trimming took off 0 bases at V and 6 bases at J, with 12 bases between the two ends. The rectum was sampled with one to two pinch biopsies at colonoscopy. Ulcerative colitis patients received no immunosuppressive medication before the diagnostic colonoscopy. The source material was gut tissue. The sequence derives from a boy aged 5 to 17 with severe ulcerative colitis. The chain links TRBV9 to TRBJ1-2; unclear D gene. CDR3 coding DNA: TGTGCCAGCAGCGTAGTCAGGCAACGGAATGGCTACACCTTC. Encoded protein: CASSVVRQRNGYTF.